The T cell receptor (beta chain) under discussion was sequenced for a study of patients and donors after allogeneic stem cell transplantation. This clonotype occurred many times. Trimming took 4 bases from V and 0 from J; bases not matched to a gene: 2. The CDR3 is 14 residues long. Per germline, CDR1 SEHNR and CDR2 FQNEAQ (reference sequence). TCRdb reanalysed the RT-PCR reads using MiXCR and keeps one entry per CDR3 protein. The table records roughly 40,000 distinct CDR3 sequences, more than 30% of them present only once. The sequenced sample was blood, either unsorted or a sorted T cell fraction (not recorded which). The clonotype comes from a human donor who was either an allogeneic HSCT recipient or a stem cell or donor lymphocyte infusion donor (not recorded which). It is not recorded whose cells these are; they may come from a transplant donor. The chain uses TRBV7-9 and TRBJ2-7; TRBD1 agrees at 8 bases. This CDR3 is CASSSGTGSYEQYF. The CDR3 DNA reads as TGTGCCAGCAGCTCCGGGACAGGCTCCTACGAGCAGTACTTC.